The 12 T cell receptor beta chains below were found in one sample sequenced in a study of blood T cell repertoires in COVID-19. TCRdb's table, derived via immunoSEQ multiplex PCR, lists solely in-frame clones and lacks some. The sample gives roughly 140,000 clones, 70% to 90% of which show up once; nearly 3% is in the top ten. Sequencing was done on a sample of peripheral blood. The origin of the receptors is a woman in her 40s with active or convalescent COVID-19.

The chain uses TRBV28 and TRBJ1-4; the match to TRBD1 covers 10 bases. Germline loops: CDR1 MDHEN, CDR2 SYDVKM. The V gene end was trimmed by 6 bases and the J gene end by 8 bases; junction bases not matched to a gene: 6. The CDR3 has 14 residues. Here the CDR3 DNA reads TGTGCCAGCAGGGAGACAGGGGGCGTAGAAAAACTGTTTTTT. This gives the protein CASRETGGVEKLFF.

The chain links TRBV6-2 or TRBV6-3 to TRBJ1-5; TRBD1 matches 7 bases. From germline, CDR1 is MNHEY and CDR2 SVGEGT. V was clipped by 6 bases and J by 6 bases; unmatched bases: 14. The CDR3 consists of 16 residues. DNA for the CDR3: TGTGCCAGCAGCCGATGGGGACAGCAGACGGGTCAGCCCCAGCATTTT. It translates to CASSRWGQQTGQPQHF.

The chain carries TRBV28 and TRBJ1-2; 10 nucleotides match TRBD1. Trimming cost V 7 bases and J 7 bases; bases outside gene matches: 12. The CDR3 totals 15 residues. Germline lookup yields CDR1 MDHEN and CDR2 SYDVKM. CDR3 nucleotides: TGTGCCAGCATCCTGGCGGACAGGGGGGTCGCTGGCTACACCTTC. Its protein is CASILADRGVAGYTF.

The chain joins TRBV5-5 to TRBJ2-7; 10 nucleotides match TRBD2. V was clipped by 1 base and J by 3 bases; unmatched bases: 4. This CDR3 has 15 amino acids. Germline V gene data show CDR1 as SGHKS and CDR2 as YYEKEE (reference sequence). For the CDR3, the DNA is TGTGCCAGCAGCTTGTGGGCTAGCGGGAGCTACGAGCAGTACTTC. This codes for CASSLWASGSYEQYF.

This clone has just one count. This chain's CDR3 is CASSLTGIAYNEQFF. For the CDR3, the DNA is TGTGCCAGCAGTTTAACAGGGATCGCCTACAATGAGCAGTTCTTC. V and J are TRBV28 and TRBJ2-1; weak D call: TRBD1 (6 bases). V lost 2 bases, J lost 2 bases, and 10 bases lay in between. Germline CDR1 is MDHEN and CDR2 is SYDVKM. This CDR3 is 15 amino acids long.

The CDR3 loop is CASSLEAVGNGYTF. CDR3 sequence (DNA): TGTGCCAGCAGCTTGGAAGCGGTTGGCAATGGCTACACCTTC. The chain combines TRBV5-4 with TRBJ1-2; D is undetermined. Trimming took 0 bases from V and 6 from J, leaving 12 bases between them. CDR3 length: 14 amino acids. CDR1 and CDR2 (germline): SGHNT, YYREEE (reference sequence).

This CDR3 reads CASSLAGRSYQETQYF. CDR3 in DNA: TGTGCCAGCAGCCTGGCGGGGCGATCGTACCAAGAGACCCAGTACTTC. The genes are TRBV7-6 and TRBJ2-5; the D gene is possibly TRBD2 (6 bases). The CDR3 is 16 residues long. The V gene lost 5 bases and the J gene lost 0 bases, with 16 bases spanning the gap. In germline, CDR1 is SGHVS, CDR2 FNYEAQ.

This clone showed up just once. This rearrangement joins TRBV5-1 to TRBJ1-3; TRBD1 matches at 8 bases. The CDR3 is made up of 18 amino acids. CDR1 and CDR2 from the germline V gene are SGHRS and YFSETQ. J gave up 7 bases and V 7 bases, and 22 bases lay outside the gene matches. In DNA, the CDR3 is TGCGCCAGCGGCAACGGGGGGACAGGTCGAGGTTTAGAGAACACCATATATTTT. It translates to CASGNGGTGRGLENTIYF.

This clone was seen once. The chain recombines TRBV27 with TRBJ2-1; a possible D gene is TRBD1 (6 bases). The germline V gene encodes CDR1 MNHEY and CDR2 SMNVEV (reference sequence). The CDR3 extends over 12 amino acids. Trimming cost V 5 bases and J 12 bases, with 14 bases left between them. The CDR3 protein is CASSIQGQGQFF. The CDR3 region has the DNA TGTGCCAGCAGTATACAGGGTCAGGGGCAGTTCTTC.

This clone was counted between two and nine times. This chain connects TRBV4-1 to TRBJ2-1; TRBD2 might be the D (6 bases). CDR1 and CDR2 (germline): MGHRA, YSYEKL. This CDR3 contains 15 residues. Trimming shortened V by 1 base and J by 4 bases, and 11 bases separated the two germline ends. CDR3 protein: CASSQGGGKYNEQFF. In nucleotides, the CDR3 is TGCGCCAGCAGCCAAGGAGGAGGGAAATACAATGAGCAGTTCTTC.

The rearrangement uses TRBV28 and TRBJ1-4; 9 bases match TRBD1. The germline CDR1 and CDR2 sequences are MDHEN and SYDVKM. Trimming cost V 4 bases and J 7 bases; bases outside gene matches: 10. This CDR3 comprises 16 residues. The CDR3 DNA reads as TGTGCCAGCAGTTCGGAGGACGGGACAGGGAGTGAAAAACTGTTTTTT. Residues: CASSSEDGTGSEKLFF.

CDR3 sequence: CASSQVPRGAGNTIYF. The CDR3 DNA reads as TGTGCCAGCAGCCAAGTACCCAGGGGGGCTGGAAACACCATATATTTT. V gene TRBV3-1 (or the pseudogene TRBV3-2) combines with J gene TRBJ1-3; TRBD1 matches 7 bases. Trimming at V came to 1 base and at J to 2 bases, leaving 5 bases not matched to a gene. CDR1 is LGHDT, CDR2 YNNKEL, per germline (reference sequence). CDR3 length equals 16 residues.